This T cell receptor (beta chain) was sequenced during a study of early T cells in non-severe SARS-CoV-2 infection (dated by TCRdb to the early 2020s). Study-wide context: Because TCR sequencing was done on bulk RNA from unsorted whole blood, the alpha and beta chains could not be paired.

CDR1 and CDR2 are drawn from the germline V gene: SGHAT, FQNNGV. The CDR3, from cysteine to phenylalanine, totals 14 residues. CDR3 DNA is the only sequence kept; it has 42 bases, read in frame from the first base. The V end loses 1 base and the J end loses 7 bases, and a stretch of 14 bases separates them. General conclusions and limits of the study: Matching against VDJdb was skewed toward anti-spike CD8 responses, likely underestimated virus-specific expansions, and missed private and CD4 specificities.

This was a case-control study nested in a cohort of healthcare workers in London, UK, who had nasopharyngeal swab PCR tests and blood samples taken every week. Healthcare workers were recruited during the week of the UK lockdown, between 23 and 31 March 2020, and followed weekly for up to roughly 15 weeks. With regard to this clonotype: Its antigen is still unknown. Within one base of it there is no much larger clone, and no base qualities were kept.

The receptor library was made with 5' RACE. The sequencing machine was a NextSeq 500. Unique molecular identifiers were attached to individual cDNA molecules in the TCR library protocol so that sequencing error and PCR bias could be corrected. Both TCR alpha and beta chains were sequenced, and tight co-correlation was observed between alpha and beta sequence abundances in each sample. The original pipeline was this. Decombinator V4 was used to annotate TCR sequences for V gene, J gene and CDR3. TCRs were defined as expanded if a significant change between any two time points was detected under a Poisson model with p below 0.0001. TCR abundances were normalised to the total number of TCRs sequenced per sample and were expressed as counts per million. TRAV1-2 paired with TRAJ12, TRAJ20 or TRAJ33 defined MAIT TCRs, while TRAV10 paired with TRAJ18 defined iNKT TCRs. VDJdb, accessed on 1 November 2021, was searched for TCRs annotated for CMV, EBV and SARS-CoV-2, and TCRs annotated for more than one antigen were excluded. TCRdb trimmed public reads at Q25 via fastp, called clones via MiXCR and kept in-frame beta chains. Records with the same CDR3 protein are collapsed into one entry carrying the most frequent genes and DNA. Clone size and V and J calls follow TCRdb, not the original study. The sample includes about 60,000 distinct CDR3 sequences, with 5.6% observed a single time. Of the sample, about 6.8% falls within the top ten clones.

The rearrangement combines TRBV11-2 with TRBJ2-7; the best D guess is TRBD2, with 5 bases matching. Sequenced: whole blood. The source is an adult who was a healthcare worker with PCR-confirmed SARS-CoV-2 infection or an uninfected control (not recorded which). The nucleotide sequence is given as TGTGCCAGCAGCTTAGGATCAGACCCGGGAGAGCAGTACTTC. This gives the protein CASSLGSDPGEQYF. With the rest looked up from the reference TRBV11-2 and TRBJ2-7 genes rather than sequenced, the full variable domain is EAGVAQSPRYKIIEKRQSVAFWCNPISGHATLYWYQQILGQGPKLLIQFQNNGVVDDSQLPKDRFSAERLKGVDSTLKIQPAKLEDSAVYLCASSLGSDPGEQYFGPGTRLTVT.